Listed here is a single TCR beta chain. The antigen this receptor binds is unknown. Base qualities are not provided; no much larger clone lies one nucleotide away. Library construction relied on the immunoSEQ multiplex PCR assay. TCRdb's version of the immuneACCESS table is confined to in-frame rearrangements and falls short of the full clone set. An unresolved V gene accounts for under half of the shortfall where checked; the remainder is of unknown origin. In this sample the table shows under 100,000 clones, 85% to 90% of which occur a single time. The ten largest clones take up 9.5% to 10% of the sample. The data originate from a study of control samples from healthy donors and cancer patients (dated by TCRdb to 2018 to 2020). Its CDR3 holds 17 amino acids, cysteine through valine. The kept DNA is CDR3 alone, 51 bases in frame from the first base.

The sequence joins TRBV21-1 to TRBJ2-7; TRBD1 is the table's D call, not checked against the DNA. TRBV21-1 has pseudogene status. The TCR sequence derives from a woman aged 50 to 60 with colorectal cancer. Source material: PBMCs. The CDR3 in this case is CASQATTCTGSSYEQYV. The nucleotide sequence is TGTGCCAGTCAAGCCACCACTTGTACAGGGAGCTCCTACGAGCAGTACGTC.